Sequencing of this T cell receptor beta chain was carried out in a study of cytomegalovirus exposure and HLA in healthy donors. Study at large: From HLA-typed donors, an early data release held about 85 million unique TCRs.

Findings and caveats of the study: Researchers reported from a later analysis that most CMV-associated TCR beta chains appeared HLA-restricted.

This PCR relied on a set of 60 Vbeta primers and 13 Jbeta primers. TCRdb's table, derived via immunoSEQ multiplex PCR, lists solely in-frame clones and lacks some. The sample has 160,000 or so clones, 75% to 80% seen once. CDR1 is MGHRA, CDR2 YSYEKL, per germline. This CDR3 has 21 amino acids. With V trimmed by 0 bases and J by 4 bases, 19 bases remained unmatched. Concerning this clone: What it binds is not known.

The sequencing input was PBMCs. This clonotype originated in a middle-aged man in good health and CMV-seropositive. The V call is TRBV4-1, the J call TRBJ2-5, with TRBD2 identical over 11 bases. The CDR3 reads CASSQEGRFGLAGGPGETQYF. In DNA form, the CDR3 reads TGCGCCAGCAGCCAAGAGGGGCGGTTTGGGTTAGCGGGAGGGCCTGGAGAGACCCAGTACTTC.